This TCR beta chain was recorded in a study of CD8+ T cells in alopecia areata. Sorting of PBMCs yielded the CD4+ and CD8+ T cells. CDR3 size: 12 residues. Trimming removed 3 bases from V and 1 base from J, with 5 bases in between. CDR1 and CDR2 (germline): GTSNPN, SVGIG (reference sequence). Of note for this clone: Other DNA sequences within the sample encode an identical CDR3.

cDNA serving as the sequencing template came from extracted, reverse transcribed RNA. The assay was immunoSEQ multiplex PCR, and TCRdb's table has in-frame clones only and misses some. The sample records about 140,000 clones, about 60% being singletons. This clonotype was sampled from a human donor with alopecia areata. The sequencing used CD4+ T cells sorted from blood, collected at week 0. The chain has TRBV30 and TRBJ2-3; TRBD2 might be the D (5 bases). The CDR3: CAWRRGTDTQYF. The CDR3 nucleotides are TGTGCCTGGAGGCGGGGCACAGATACGCAGTATTTT.